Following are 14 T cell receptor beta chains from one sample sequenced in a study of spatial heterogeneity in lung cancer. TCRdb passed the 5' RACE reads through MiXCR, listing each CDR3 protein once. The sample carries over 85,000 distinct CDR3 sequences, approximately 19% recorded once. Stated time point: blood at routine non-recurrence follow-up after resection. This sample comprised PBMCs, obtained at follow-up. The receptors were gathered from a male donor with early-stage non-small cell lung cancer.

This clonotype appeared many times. This CDR3 is CASSHGTGELFF. CDR3 sequence (DNA): TGTGCCAGCAGCCATGGGACGGGGGAGCTGTTTTTT. The V and J genes are TRBV5-6 and TRBJ2-2, with D possibly called TRBD1 or TRBD2 (5 bases each). The CDR3 length is 12 residues. The germline V gene encodes CDR1 SGHDT and CDR2 YYEEEE. V was clipped by 4 bases and J by 8 bases, with 9 bases between them. Full variable domain (missing parts from reference TRBV5-6 and TRBJ2-2): DAGVTQSPTHLIKTRGQQVTLRCSPKSGHDTVSWYQQALGQGPQFIFQYYEEEERQRGNFPDRFSGHQFPNYSSELNVNALLLGDSALYLCASSHGTGELFFGEGSRLTVL.

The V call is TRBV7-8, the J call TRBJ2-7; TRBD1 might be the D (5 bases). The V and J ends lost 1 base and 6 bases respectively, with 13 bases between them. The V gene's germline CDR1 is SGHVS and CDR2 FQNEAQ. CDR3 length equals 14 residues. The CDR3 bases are TGTGCCAGCAGCTTAGGCAGGGCGTTCTCCGAGCAGTACGTC. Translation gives CASSLGRAFSEQYV.

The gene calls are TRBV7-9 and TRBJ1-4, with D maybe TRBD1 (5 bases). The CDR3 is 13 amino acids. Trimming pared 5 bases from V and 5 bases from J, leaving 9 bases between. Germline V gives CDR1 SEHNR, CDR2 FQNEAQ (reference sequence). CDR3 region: CASSNRQNEKLFF. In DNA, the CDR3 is TGTGCCAGCAGCAATAGACAGAATGAAAAACTGTTTTTT.

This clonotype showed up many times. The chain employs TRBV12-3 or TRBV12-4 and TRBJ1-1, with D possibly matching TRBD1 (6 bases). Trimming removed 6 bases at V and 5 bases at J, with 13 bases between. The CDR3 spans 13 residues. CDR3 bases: TGTGCCAGCAGCCAAGGGGGGAGGACTGAAGCTTTCTTT. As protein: CASSQGGRTEAFF.

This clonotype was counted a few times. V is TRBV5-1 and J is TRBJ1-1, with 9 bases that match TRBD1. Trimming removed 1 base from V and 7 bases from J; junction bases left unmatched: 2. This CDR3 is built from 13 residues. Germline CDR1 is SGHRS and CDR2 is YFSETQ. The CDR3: CASSLTTGGEAFF. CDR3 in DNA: TGCGCCAGCAGCTTGACGACAGGGGGTGAAGCTTTCTTT.

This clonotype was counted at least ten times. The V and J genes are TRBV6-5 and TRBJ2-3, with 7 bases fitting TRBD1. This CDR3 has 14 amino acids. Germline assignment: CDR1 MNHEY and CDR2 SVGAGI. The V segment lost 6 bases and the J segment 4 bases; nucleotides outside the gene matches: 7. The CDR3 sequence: CASRRGTEADTQYF. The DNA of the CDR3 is TGTGCCAGCAGAAGGGGGACAGAGGCAGATACGCAGTATTTT.

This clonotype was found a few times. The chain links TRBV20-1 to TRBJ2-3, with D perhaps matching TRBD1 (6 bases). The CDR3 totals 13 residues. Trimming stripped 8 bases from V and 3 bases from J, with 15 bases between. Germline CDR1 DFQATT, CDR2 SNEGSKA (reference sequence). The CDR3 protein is CSTHDRMTDTQYF. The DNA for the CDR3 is TGCAGTACGCATGACAGGATGACAGATACGCAGTATTTT.

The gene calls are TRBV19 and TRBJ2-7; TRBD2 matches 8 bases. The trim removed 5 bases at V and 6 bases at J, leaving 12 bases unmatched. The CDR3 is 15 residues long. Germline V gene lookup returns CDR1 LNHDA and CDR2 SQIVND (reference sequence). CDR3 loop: CASSWGSGSLIEQYF. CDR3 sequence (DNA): TGTGCCAGTAGTTGGGGGAGCGGGAGTCTCATCGAGCAGTACTTC.

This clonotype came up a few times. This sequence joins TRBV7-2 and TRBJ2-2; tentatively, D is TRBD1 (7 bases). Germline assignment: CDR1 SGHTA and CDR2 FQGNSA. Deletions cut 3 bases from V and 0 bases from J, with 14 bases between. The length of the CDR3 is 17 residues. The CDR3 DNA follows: TGTGCCAGCAGCTTGTTCGCGGGGACAGCGAACACCGGGGAGCTGTTTTTT. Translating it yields CASSLFAGTANTGELFF.

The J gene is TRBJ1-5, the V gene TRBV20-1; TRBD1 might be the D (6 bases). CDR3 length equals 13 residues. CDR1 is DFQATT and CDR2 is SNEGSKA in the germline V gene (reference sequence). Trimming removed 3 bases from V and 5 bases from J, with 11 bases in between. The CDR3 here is CSASTGRDQPQHF. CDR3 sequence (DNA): TGCAGTGCTAGCACAGGGAGGGATCAGCCCCAGCATTTT.

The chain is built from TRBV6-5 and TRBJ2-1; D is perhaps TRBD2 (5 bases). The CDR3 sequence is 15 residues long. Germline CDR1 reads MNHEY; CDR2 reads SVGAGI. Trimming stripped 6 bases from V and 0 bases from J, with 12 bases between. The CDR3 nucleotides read TGTGCCAGCAGGTCCCCGGGGTTCTCCTACAATGAGCAGTTCTTC. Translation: CASRSPGFSYNEQFF.

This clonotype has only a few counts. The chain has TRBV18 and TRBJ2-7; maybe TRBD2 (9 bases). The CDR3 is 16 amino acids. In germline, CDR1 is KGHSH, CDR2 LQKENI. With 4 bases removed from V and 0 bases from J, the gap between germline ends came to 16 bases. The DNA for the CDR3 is TGTGCCAGCTCACGCGGGAGGGACAGGAGCTCCTACGAGCAGTACTTC. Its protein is CASSRGRDRSSYEQYF.

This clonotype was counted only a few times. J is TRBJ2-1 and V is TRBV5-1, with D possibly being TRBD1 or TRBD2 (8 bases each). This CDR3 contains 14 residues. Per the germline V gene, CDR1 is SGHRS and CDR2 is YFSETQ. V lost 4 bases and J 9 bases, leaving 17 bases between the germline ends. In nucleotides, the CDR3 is TGCGCCAGCAGCCAGGGACAGGCGGGGGGTGAGCAGTTCTTC. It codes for CASSQGQAGGEQFF.

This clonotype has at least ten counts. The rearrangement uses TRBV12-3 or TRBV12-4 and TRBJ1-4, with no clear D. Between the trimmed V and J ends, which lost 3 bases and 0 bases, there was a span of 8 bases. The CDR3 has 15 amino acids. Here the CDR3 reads CASSFYSATNEKLFF. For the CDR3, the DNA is TGTGCCAGCAGTTTCTACAGTGCAACTAATGAAAAACTGTTTTTT.